This entry lists 18 T cell receptor beta chains sequenced from one sample in a study of graft-versus-host responses after intestinal transplantation (dated by TCRdb to 2020 to 2022). The library came from the immunoSEQ multiplex PCR assay. The immuneACCESS repertoire file appears here via TCRdb, limited to in-frame rearrangements. These files lack a portion of the clones; in checked studies, under half of the deficit traces to unresolved V genes, and the cause of the others is not known. Counted in this sample were more than 45,000 clones; under 95% of them appeared once. The ten largest account for around 2.5% of the sample. The specimen was PBMCs, collected approximately four months after intestinal transplantation. The receptors here all came from a human patient who received an intestinal transplant, so some T cells may come from the graft donor.

Regarding this clone: One end of the junction is discordant with germline, which a read error may explain. V gene TRBV28 combines with J gene TRBJ2-7; D possibly corresponds to TRBD2 (5 bases). The CDR3 length is 11 residues. CDR1 is MDHEN, CDR2 SYDVKM, per germline. The CDR3 nucleotides read TGTGCCAGCACCGGGAACTACGGGCAGTACTTC. Its protein is CASTGNYGQYF.

The V gene is TRBV5-1, the J gene TRBJ2-5, with D tentatively TRBD1 or TRBD2 (5 bases each). The CDR3 extends over 18 amino acids. Trimming stripped 0 bases from V and 1 base from J, with 19 bases between. Per germline, CDR1 SGHRS and CDR2 YFSETQ. CDR3 sequence reads: CASSLVDSGKTGQETQYF. The CDR3 bases are TGCGCCAGCAGCTTGGTAGACTCGGGGAAAACAGGCCAAGAGACCCAGTACTTC. The full variable domain, rest sourced from reference TRBV5-1 and TRBJ2-5, is KAGVTQTPRYLIKTRGQQVTLSCSPISGHRSVSWYQQTPGQGLQFLFEYFSETQRNKGNFPGRFSGRQFSNSRSEMNVSTLELGDSALYLCASSLVDSGKTGQETQYFGPGTRLLVL.

The DNA of the CDR3 is TGTGCCAGCAGCTACTGGCTAGCGGGGCAAGAGACCCAGTACTTC. Amino acid sequence: CASSYWLAGQETQYF. The chain has TRBV5-4 and TRBJ2-5; 9 bases line up with TRBD2. Germline V lookup: CDR1 SGHNT, CDR2 YYREEE (reference sequence). The V gene end was trimmed by 3 bases and the J gene end by 2 bases; junction bases not matched to a gene: 5. This CDR3 has 15 amino acids.

This clone was observed once. This chain uses TRBV7-3 with TRBJ2-3; no definite D call. Trimming shortened V by 5 bases and J by 2 bases, and 8 bases separated the two germline ends. This CDR3 has 13 amino acids. Per the germline V gene, CDR1 is SGHTA and CDR2 is FQGTGA. CDR3 DNA: TGTGCCAGCAGCAAAATAAACACAGATACGCAGTATTTT. Protein product: CASSKINTDTQYF.

V and J are TRBV4-1 and TRBJ2-5; 7 nucleotides match TRBD2. V shed 1 base and J 6 bases; nucleotides not matched to a gene: 20. In germline, CDR1 is MGHRA, CDR2 YSYEKL. This CDR3 comprises 19 residues. The CDR3 here is CASSQGSITGRGEIKTQYF. CDR3 sequence (DNA): TGCGCCAGCAGCCAAGGTTCGATTACCGGCCGGGGGGAAATAAAGACCCAGTACTTC.

The chain joins TRBV10-3 to TRBJ2-3; 10 bases map to TRBD2. The J segment lost 4 bases and the V segment lost 8 bases, leaving 6 bases of the junction unmatched. This CDR3 has 14 residues. Germline CDR1 ENHRY, CDR2 SYGVKD. CDR3 bases: TGTGCCATCTCCCCTAGCGGGAGCCCAGATACGCAGTATTTT. Its protein product is CAISPSGSPDTQYF.

This clone has a single count. The chain links TRBV28 to TRBJ2-1; D possibly corresponds to TRBD1 (6 bases). The V end was cut by 5 bases, the J end by 15 bases, with 17 bases between. There are 12 residues in the CDR3. The germline V gene has CDR1 MDHEN and CDR2 SYDVKM. Written as DNA, the CDR3 is TGTGCCAGCAGTCCCCTGCAGGGGCCCTTGTTCTTC. This sequence encodes CASSPLQGPLFF.

V usage is TRBV5-6 and J usage is TRBJ2-7; 9 nucleotides line up with TRBD1. In germline, CDR1 is SGHDT, CDR2 YYEEEE. The CDR3 consists of 14 residues. Unmatched junction bases numbered 3, after V lost 4 bases and J lost 1 base. In DNA form, the CDR3 reads TGTGCCAGCAGCCCTGGACAGGGGTCCTACGAGCAGTACTTC. Protein: CASSPGQGSYEQYF.

This clone turned up a few times. V gene TRBV25-1 combines with J gene TRBJ2-2; D may correspond to TRBD1 or TRBD2 (5 bases each). The CDR3 is 14 amino acids. CDR1 is MGHDK, CDR2 SYGVNS, per germline. Trimming took off 4 bases at V and 8 bases at J, with 14 bases between the two ends. CDR3 DNA sequence: TGTGCCAGCAGTGGGGACCGCTCCGTAGGGGAGCTGTTTTTT. Amino acid sequence: CASSGDRSVGELFF.

The chain is built from TRBV5-1 and TRBJ2-2; maybe TRBD2 (5 bases). V gave up 3 bases and J gave up 0 bases, with 12 bases separating them. The germline V gene encodes CDR1 SGHRS and CDR2 YFSETQ. CDR3 length: 16 residues. CDR3 sequence reads: CASSWEDYTNTGELFF. DNA for the CDR3: TGCGCCAGCAGCTGGGAAGACTACACGAACACCGGGGAGCTGTTTTTT.

The gene calls are TRBV7-9 and TRBJ1-4; tentative D call: TRBD1 (6 bases). The CDR3 loop spans 17 amino acids. V lost 0 bases, J lost 3 bases, and 14 bases lay in between. CDR1 and CDR2 from the germline V gene are SEHNR and FQNEAQ (reference sequence). The CDR3 DNA sequence: TGTGCCAGCAGCTTAGCTCTGGGGGGCGCGTCTAATGAAAAACTGTTTTTT. Protein: CASSLALGGASNEKLFF.

J is TRBJ2-5 and V is TRBV7-2, with 7 bases identical to TRBD1. This CDR3 region has 14 residues. Trimming cost V 5 bases and J 5 bases; bases outside gene matches: 8. Germline V lookup: CDR1 SGHTA, CDR2 FQGNSA. In DNA, the CDR3 is TGTGCCAGCAGCGATAGGGGGCGCAGGGAGACCCAGTACTTC. Translating it yields CASSDRGRRETQYF.

The chain recombines TRBV10-2 with TRBJ1-2, with TRBD1 matching 7 bases. Germline values: CDR1 WSHSY, CDR2 SAAADI. The trim removed 3 bases at V and 4 bases at J, leaving 11 bases unmatched. This CDR3 region has 16 residues. The CDR3 here is CASSESPRGVGYGYTF. CDR3 in DNA: TGCGCCAGCAGTGAATCCCCCAGGGGGGTGGGCTATGGCTACACCTTC.

The chain joins TRBV28 to TRBJ1-1; the D gene is possibly TRBD1 (5 bases). CDR3 length equals 13 residues. The germline V gene has CDR1 MDHEN and CDR2 SYDVKM. Trimming cost V 3 bases and J 8 bases, with 13 bases left between them. CDR3 coding DNA: TGTGCCAGCAGTTTGGGGCTGGTTTTAGAAGCTTTCTTT. This gives the protein CASSLGLVLEAFF. Full variable domain (remainder filled in from reference TRBV28 and TRBJ1-1): DVKVTQSSRYLVKRTGEKVFLECVQDMDHENMFWYRQDPGLGLRLIYFSYDVKMKEKGDIPEGYSVSREKKERFSLILESASTNQTSMYLCASSLGLVLEAFFGQGTRLTVV.

This sequence joins TRBV11-2 and TRBJ1-4; D is ambiguous. The CDR3 has 14 residues. Looked up from germline, CDR1 is SGHAT and CDR2 is FQNNGV. Trimming took 1 base from V and 7 from J, leaving 10 bases between them. This CDR3 is CASSLGRFTEKLFF. In DNA, the CDR3 is TGTGCCAGCAGCTTAGGGCGGTTTACTGAAAAACTGTTTTTT.

The chain uses TRBV4-1 and TRBJ2-7; maybe TRBD2 (6 bases). CDR3 length: 14 residues. Germline-derived CDR1 and CDR2 are MGHRA and YSYEKL. The V gene lost 5 bases and the J gene lost 2 bases, with 13 bases spanning the gap. This chain's CDR3 is CASSLRLGPYEQYF. CDR3 coding DNA: TGCGCCAGCAGCTTGAGACTAGGACCCTACGAGCAGTACTTC.

The V and J genes are TRBV11-2 and TRBJ2-7; a weak D match, TRBD1 (7 bases). The CDR3 totals 14 residues. In germline, CDR1 is SGHAT, CDR2 FQNNGV. V was cut by 1 base and J by 8 bases, with 15 bases left in between. The CDR3 bases are TGTGCCAGCAGCTTAGGGGGGGACAGTATTAAGCAGTACTTC. Translated: CASSLGGDSIKQYF.

V is TRBV7-9 and J is TRBJ2-3, with 7 bases aligning to TRBD1. With V trimmed by 4 bases and J by 1 base, 8 bases remained unmatched. Germline CDR1 is SEHNR and CDR2 is FQNEAQ (reference sequence). This CDR3 is 16 amino acids long. The CDR3 loop is CASSSKDRVRTDTQYF. The CDR3 coding sequence is TGTGCCAGCAGCTCGAAAGACAGGGTACGCACAGATACGCAGTATTTT.